What follows are 10 T cell receptor beta chains derived from one specimen sequenced in a study of CD8 T cells in ankylosing spondylitis. Their antigens remain unidentified. One entry per CDR3 protein results from TCRdb running MiXCR on the 5' RACE reads. In the table there are 800,000 to 900,000 distinct CDR3 sequences, 12% of which are singletons. Study-level points and caveats: Several highly homologous variants made up a TCR beta motif, and this motif appeared characteristic of ankylosing spondylitis blood.

Specimen: blood, either unsorted or a sorted T cell fraction (not recorded which). These receptor sequences come from a male donor with ankylosing spondylitis.

The table lists this clonotype with a few counts. The rearrangement uses TRBV4-2 and TRBJ1-1; D may be TRBD1 (6 bases). The CDR3 spans 14 residues. Germline-derived CDR1 and CDR2 are LGHNA and YNFKEQ. With 8 bases removed from V and 3 bases from J, the gap between germline ends came to 16 bases. The CDR3 loop reads CASGPTTGHTEAFF. CDR3 in DNA: TGTGCCAGCGGACCAACGACAGGACACACTGAAGCTTTCTTT.

The V and J genes are TRBV7-9 and TRBJ1-4; D gene uncertain. This CDR3 is 12 amino acids long. Trimming cost V 1 base and J 7 bases, with 4 bases left between them. Germline V gene sequence: CDR1 SEHNR, CDR2 FQNEAQ (reference sequence). This chain's CDR3 is CASSLVPEKLFF. The CDR3 DNA follows: TGTGCCAGCAGCTTAGTGCCTGAAAAACTGTTTTTT. Complete variable domain (other parts from reference TRBV7-9 and TRBJ1-4): DTGVSQNPRHKITKRGQNVTFRCDPISEHNRLYWYRQTLGQGPEFLTYFQNEAQLEKSRLLSDRFSAERPKGSFSTLEIQRTEQGDSAMYLCASSLVPEKLFFGSGTQLSVL.

The chain is built from TRBV27 and TRBJ2-7; no definite D call. The CDR3 is made up of 13 amino acids. Trimming took 4 bases from V and 4 from J, leaving 11 bases between them. CDR1 is MNHEY and CDR2 is SMNVEV in the germline V gene (reference sequence). The CDR3 protein is CASSYLIGYEQYF. The CDR3 DNA follows: TGTGCCAGCAGTTATCTCATTGGGTACGAGCAGTACTTC.

J is TRBJ2-7 and V is TRBV2; D gene ambiguous. Per the germline V gene, CDR1 is SNHLY and CDR2 is FYNNEI. With 5 bases removed from V and 3 bases from J, the gap between germline ends came to 14 bases. The length of the CDR3 is 14 residues. The CDR3 spells CASSNSRLLYEQYF. The CDR3 bases are TGTGCCAGCAGTAATAGCCGGCTCCTCTACGAGCAGTACTTC.

This clonotype was detected many times. V and J are TRBV29-1 and TRBJ1-4; TRBD1 aligns across 8 bases. The CDR3 has 12 amino acids. Germline CDR1 SQVTM, CDR2 ANQGSEA. Losses at the gene ends were 5 bases for V and 7 bases for J; bases not matched to a gene: 3. CDR3 amino acids: CSVSGTGEKLFF. CDR3 nucleotides: TGCAGCGTTTCGGGGACAGGTGAAAAACTGTTTTTT.

This clonotype occurred many times. The V and J genes are TRBV20-1 and TRBJ2-5; the match to TRBD1 covers 7 bases. The J segment lost 1 base and the V segment lost 3 bases, leaving 5 bases of the junction unmatched. CDR1 DFQATT and CDR2 SNEGSKA come from the germline V gene (reference sequence). This CDR3 is 14 amino acids long. The CDR3 bases are TGCAGTGCTAGTTCACAGGGGTCCCAAGAGACCCAGTACTTC. Its translation is CSASSQGSQETQYF.

V is TRBV20-1 and J is TRBJ2-4, with TRBD1 matching over 9 bases. This CDR3 has 13 residues. Germline CDR1 is DFQATT and CDR2 is SNEGSKA (reference sequence). V was clipped by 6 bases and J by 8 bases; unmatched bases: 8. The CDR3 is CSAPGTGKDIQYF. The CDR3 DNA is TGCAGTGCCCCCGGGACAGGGAAGGACATTCAGTACTTC.

This clonotype was detected many times. The CDR3 nucleotides are TGTGCCAGCAGTCCTCCGGACAGGGTTATGGAGACCCAGTACTTC. Its protein product is CASSPPDRVMETQYF. The rearrangement links TRBV28 to TRBJ2-5; 8 bases are shared with TRBD1. The CDR3 contains 15 residues. Per the germline V gene, CDR1 is MDHEN and CDR2 is SYDVKM. The ends lost 5 bases at V and 5 bases at J; junction bases unmatched: 10. Together with reference TRBV28 and TRBJ2-5, the CDR3 gives the full variable domain: DVKVTQSSRYLVKRTGEKVFLECVQDMDHENMFWYRQDPGLGLRLIYFSYDVKMKEKGDIPEGYSVSREKKERFSLILESASTNQTSMYLCASSPPDRVMETQYFGPGTRLLVL.

The chain couples TRBV10-3 to TRBJ2-7; tentatively, D is TRBD2 (6 bases). CDR3 length: 15 residues. V was shortened by 6 bases and J by 2 bases, with 17 bases between the two germline ends. Germline V gene lookup returns CDR1 ENHRY and CDR2 SYGVKD. The DNA of the CDR3 is TGTGCCATCAGAAACTCGGGACTGTCGACCTACGAGCAGTACTTC. It encodes CAIRNSGLSTYEQYF.

CDR3 amino acids: CAIWLQGAFPVKTGAFF. The DNA for the CDR3 is TGTGCCATCTGGCTACAGGGGGCGTTTCCCGTGAAGACCGGGGCTTTCTTT. V gene TRBV11-2 combines with J gene TRBJ1-1; 9 bases map to TRBD1. Germline CDR1 SGHAT, CDR2 FQNNGV. This CDR3 spans 17 amino acids. J was trimmed by 11 bases and V by 10 bases; bases with no gene match: 26.